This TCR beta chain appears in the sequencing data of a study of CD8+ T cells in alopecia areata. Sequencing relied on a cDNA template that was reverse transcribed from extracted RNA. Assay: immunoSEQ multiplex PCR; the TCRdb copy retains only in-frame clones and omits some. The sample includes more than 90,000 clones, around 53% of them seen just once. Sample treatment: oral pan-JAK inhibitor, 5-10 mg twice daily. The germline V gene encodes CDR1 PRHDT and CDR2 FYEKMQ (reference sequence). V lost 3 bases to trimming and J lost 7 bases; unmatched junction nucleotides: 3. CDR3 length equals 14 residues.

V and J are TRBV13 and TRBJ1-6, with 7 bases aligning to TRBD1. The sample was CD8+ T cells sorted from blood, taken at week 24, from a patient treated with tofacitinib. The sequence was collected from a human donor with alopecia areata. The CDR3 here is CASSLTGKNSPLHF. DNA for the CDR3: TGTGCCAGCAGCTTGACAGGGAAAAATTCACCCCTCCACTTT.